The sequence of this T cell receptor (beta chain) was determined in a study of blood T cell repertoires in COVID-19. Study background: PBMCs, B-cell-depleted T cells, or T cells provided the cDNA or gDNA that made up the material.

In the source study's methods: Estimates of nucleated cell counts were drawn from the amplification of reference gene primers. Profiled with immunoSEQ multiplex PCR; TCRdb holds only in-frame clones, not every one. V, J and clone size were drawn from that table, and D and trimming were deduced from the DNA. Among hundreds of thousands of clones listed, over 75% were seen once. The participants were between 18 and 89 years old and came from 24 US areas. Participants had their cohort set by participant-reported clinical history. The V segment lost 4 bases and the J segment 7 bases; nucleotides outside the gene matches: 6. Germline CDR1 and CDR2: GTSNPN and SVGIG (reference sequence). The CDR3 has 13 residues.

The rearrangement joins TRBV30 to TRBJ2-2; 7 nucleotides agree with TRBD2. Sequencing was carried out using PBMCs or T cells enriched from blood (not recorded which). The TCR originated in a man between 18 and 29 years old who had recovered from COVID-19. The CDR3 nucleotides are TGTGCCTGGACCGGAGCGGGAATCGGGGAGCTGTTTTTT. It codes for CAWTGAGIGELFF.